Sequencing of this T cell receptor (beta chain) was carried out in a study of technical replicates of blood from a handful of donors. Assay: immunoSEQ multiplex PCR; the TCRdb copy retains only in-frame clones and omits some. The sample has some 30,000 clones, approximately 92% seen once. The CDR3 spans 16 residues. Germline V gene data show CDR1 as SEHNR and CDR2 as FQNEAQ (reference sequence). Between the trimmed V and J ends, which lost 2 bases and 0 bases, there was a span of 10 bases. The TCR comes from a human donor in good health. Some clones in this sample may be carry-over from other donors' samples. Sequenced sample: PBMCs. This sequence joins TRBV7-9 and TRBJ2-2; D is unresolved. CDR3 sequence reads: CASSLFSLTNTGELFF. The CDR3 DNA reads TGTGCCAGCAGCTTATTTTCCCTTACGAACACCGGGGAGCTGTTTTTT.